This T cell receptor (beta chain) was recovered during a study of shared clonotypes between healthy human individuals (dated by TCRdb to the early 2020s). With respect to the entire study: The cohort comprised a couple of women and three men aged 18 to 49 years. To increase sequencing depth and limit assay-specific biases, TCR repertoire library preparation and sequencing were carried out by different laboratories using diverse techniques. Between about 0.85 and 8.9 billion PBMCs per donor were obtained by leukapheresis. Blood TCR repertoires of five healthy adults were deeply sequenced to estimate repertoire size and the extent of clonotype sharing between individuals. For each donor, CD4 naive and CD4 memory were each run on three plates, CD8 naive on two plates, and CD8 memory on one plate. Overall results and qualifications from the work: When a handful of donors were compared, the shared fraction of clonotypes was 5% to 6.5% for naive CD4, 3.5% for naive CD8, 2% to 2.5% for memory CD4, and about 0.36% for memory CD8. Estimated clonotype richness was generally larger for naive than for memory subsets. Based on pairwise subsampling, the degree of clonotype sharing among donors was expected to be affected by sequencing depth. Sampling was restricted to blood, and TCR repertoires in tissues likely differ from the TCR repertoires found in blood. Compared with non-shared clonotypes, clonotypes shared by all four sorted-subset donors had higher generation probabilities. Because the study included only a small number of donors, the genetic and exposure-history diversity represented was limited. Rarefaction of sorted-subset datasets indicated incomplete sequencing despite the large sequencing depth.

Using the deep immunoSEQ assay, multiplex PCR amplified TCR CDR3 regions from genomic DNA. For each cell subset, the extracted genomic DNA was distributed evenly across all wells of several immunoSEQ 96-well plates, and each plate served as one replicate. For sorted subsets, each replicate PCR was loaded with around 200 ng genomic DNA, equivalent to 30,000 to 35,000 T cell genomes. The purified libraries were quantified using a Qubit 3.0 fluorometer, sized with a Bioanalyzer 2100, and then quantified again using the KAPA Library Quantification kit. Every immunoSEQ 96-well plate was sequenced on a dedicated single-read 150-cycle Illumina NextSeq 550 flow cell. In the paper's pipeline: Because the immunoSEQ output included only junctional sequences and no quality scores, the filtering could not be the same as the filtering used for full-length reads. Sequences were annotated with PyIR, a Python wrapper for IgBLAST v1.9, using IMGT germline references to assign V/J genes and CDR3. Reads with weak V/J assignments (E-value above 1e-6), missing CDR3, stop codons, out-of-frame junctions, or ambiguous translated residues were removed. A V3J clonotype was defined by an identical inferred V gene, J gene, and CDR3 amino acid sequence. To compute the percentage overlap between repertoires, the number of shared unique clonotypes was divided by the size of the smaller repertoire. Three approaches were used to assess repertoire richness: RTK rarefaction, the Chao1 estimator, and Recon v2.1 estimates of unobserved clonotypes. Generation probabilities for all TCRbeta clonotypes obtained by the gDNA method from a handful of donors were computed using OLGA. The table comes from immuneACCESS by way of TCRdb, which keeps in-frame sequences with V and J called. Part of the clones is missing from these tables; in studies checked, under half for an unresolved V gene and the rest for unknown reasons. V, J and clone size were drawn from that table, and D and trimming were deduced from the DNA. The sample table records some 1 million clones; about 70% of these occur just once. Nearly 1.5% of the sample lies in the top ten.

There are 15 amino acids in the CDR3, from cysteine to phenylalanine inclusive. This entry keeps only the CDR3 DNA: 45 bases, framed from base 1. The junction carries 17 bases between V and J, which are trimmed by 6 bases and 3 bases respectively. CDR1 and CDR2, looked up from the germline V gene, are ENHRY and SYGVKD. This clone was detected a few times. What antigen it recognizes has not been identified. Base qualities are not recorded, but no much larger clone differs from it by a single base. The donors were healthy, HIV-negative adults who had no recently reported acute infections or vaccinations. All donors were Caucasian adults living in Nashville, Tennessee, USA. CD4+ T cells were enriched by magnetic negative selection; naive cells were then positively selected on CD45RA, and the negative fraction formed the memory subset. Blood was collected by leukapheresis, and PBMCs were isolated by Ficoll-Histopaque density gradient centrifugation and then cryopreserved in liquid nitrogen vapor phase. Analytical flow cytometry was used to check the purity and quantity of every magnetically sorted T cell population. Each sorted fraction had its genomic DNA isolated and then quantified by UV absorbance on a Nanodrop 2000c.

Sequencing input: memory CD4+ T cells sorted from blood. According to the study, the label for this sample's cell subset or site signals: CD45RA-negative fraction. This TCR derives from a man aged 18 to 35 in good health. In this chain, TRBV10-3 is recombined with TRBJ2-5; a tentative D call is TRBD1 (6 bases match). This receptor carries the CDR3 CAIRAGAPPEETQYF. Here is the DNA: TGTGCCATCAGGGCAGGGGCCCCTCCAGAAGAGACCCAGTACTTC.